This T cell receptor beta chain was sequenced during a study of CD8 T cells in Susac syndrome. Random hexamers primed reverse transcription of about 0.45 to 1 ug RNA. TCRdb reprocessed the immunoSEQ multiplex PCR reads via MiXCR and lists one record per CDR3 protein. The sample contains over 150,000 distinct CDR3 sequences, about 95% of which appear only once. Negative isolation yielded CD4+ and CD8+ T cells, and FACS enriched TEMRA cells. The material sequenced was CD4+ T cells from PBMCs. This receptor was taken from a human donor with Susac syndrome.

For the CDR3, the DNA is TGCAGTGCTAAGCAGGGGGCGCGTTACAATGAGCAGTTCTTC. Translation gives CSAKQGARYNEQFF. The V call is TRBV20-1, the J call TRBJ2-1, with 8 positions matching TRBD1. The V gene end was trimmed by 4 bases and the J gene end by 4 bases; junction bases not matched to a gene: 6. The CDR3 extends over 14 amino acids. Germline values: CDR1 DFQATT, CDR2 SNEGSKA (reference sequence).